This T cell receptor (beta chain) is drawn from a study of T cell responses to AZD1222 COVID-19 vaccine. The study's findings and limits: Nearly half of spike-specific TCRs reportedly go after variant regions that carry no mutations.

The CDR3 has 13 amino acids. Germline CDR1 MNHEY, CDR2 SMNVEV (reference sequence). Trimming stripped 0 bases from V and 4 bases from J, with 6 bases between. Assay: immunoSEQ multiplex PCR; the TCRdb copy retains only in-frame clones and omits some. The sample has roughly 150,000 clones, approximately 91% seen once. On this clone: Its target is unknown.

This sequence joins TRBV27 and TRBJ1-1; D is unclear. The source material was peripheral blood, sampled 28 days after the second AZD1222 dose. The sequence derives from an adult who received the AZD1222 COVID-19 vaccine. In DNA, the CDR3 is TGTGCCAGCAGTTTATCAGGTACCACTGAAGCTTTCTTT. This gives the protein CASSLSGTTEAFF.